These 23 T cell receptor beta chains were sequenced from one sample in a study of Ad26.COV2.S vaccination and SARS-CoV-2 variants. TCRdb's copy holds only in-frame clones and misses some; the assay was immunoSEQ multiplex PCR. The profile shows roughly 300,000 clones, around 90% of them singletons. Treatment described: about 20 received Ad26.COV2.S at low or high dose, single or two shots; about 5 received placebo; per-sample allocation not given. Day 63 after the first vaccine or placebo injection was the time point for sampling. The sample consisted of peripheral blood, taken in a trial of Ad26.COV2.S vaccine versus placebo. The receptors stem from a person between 18 and 59 years old who received the Ad26.COV2.S COVID-19 vaccine or a placebo.

The chain uses TRBV2 and TRBJ1-5; 7 bases map to TRBD1. CDR3 length: 15 amino acids. The V and J ends lost 3 bases and 2 bases, in that order; junction bases with no gene match: 4. The germline gives CDR1 SNHLY, CDR2 FYNNEI. The CDR3 nucleotides are TGTGCCAGCAGTGATGGGACAGTTGGCAATCAGCCCCAGCATTTT. As protein: CASSDGTVGNQPQHF.

The V and J genes are TRBV15 and TRBJ2-7; 11 bases align to TRBD1. The CDR3 extends over 15 amino acids. Losses at the gene ends were 5 bases for V and 5 bases for J; bases not matched to a gene: 8. Germline lookup yields CDR1 LNHNV and CDR2 YYDKDF (reference sequence). The CDR3 nucleotides are TGTGCCACCAGCGCCCTAGGACAGGGGGCTAACGAGCAGTACTTC. It specifies CATSALGQGANEQYF.

The J gene is TRBJ1-1, the V gene TRBV10-3, with D hard to call. CDR1 is ENHRY and CDR2 is SYGVKD in the germline V gene. The CDR3 consists of 11 residues. V gave up 0 bases and J gave up 9 bases, with 5 bases separating them. In DNA form, the CDR3 reads TGTGCCATCAGTGAGTCTGAGAAAGCTTTCTTT. Translating it yields CAISESEKAFF.

The chain carries TRBV19 and TRBJ2-2; D gene uncertain. The germline gives CDR1 LNHDA, CDR2 SQIVND (reference sequence). The CDR3 sequence is 16 residues long. Deletions cut 5 bases from V and 1 base from J, with 14 bases between. Here the CDR3 reads CASSSRVGKNTGELFF. In DNA, the CDR3 is TGTGCCAGTAGTTCCCGTGTAGGGAAGAACACCGGGGAGCTGTTTTTT.

The chain joins TRBV28 to TRBJ1-1; 7 nucleotides match TRBD1. The CDR3 has 10 amino acids. Unmatched junction bases numbered 5, after V lost 8 bases and J lost 11 bases. Germline V CDR1 and CDR2: MDHEN, SYDVKM. The CDR3: CASSDRDAFF. DNA for the CDR3: TGTGCCAGCTCCGACAGGGATGCTTTCTTT. Full variable domain (remainder filled in from reference TRBV28 and TRBJ1-1): DVKVTQSSRYLVKRTGEKVFLECVQDMDHENMFWYRQDPGLGLRLIYFSYDVKMKEKGDIPEGYSVSREKKERFSLILESASTNQTSMYLCASSDRDAFFGQGTRLTVV.

This chain links TRBV5-1 with TRBJ1-2; 7 bases line up with TRBD1. The CDR3 has 15 amino acids. Per the germline V gene, CDR1 is SGHRS and CDR2 is YFSETQ. V lost 4 bases to trimming and J lost 5 bases; unmatched junction nucleotides: 11. DNA for the CDR3: TGCGCCAGCAGCGCTGGCTCGGGACAGCCATATGGCTACACCTTC. Translated, it gives CASSAGSGQPYGYTF.

The V call is TRBV5-6, the J call TRBJ1-5; D is uncertain. Germline assignment: CDR1 SGHDT and CDR2 YYEEEE. V was trimmed by 0 bases and J by 6 bases, leaving 10 bases between them. The CDR3 spans 14 residues. For the CDR3, the DNA is TGTGCCAGCAGCTTGGGCGCTTTAGGTCAGCCCCAGCATTTT. Translation: CASSLGALGQPQHF.

The gene calls are TRBV2 and TRBJ2-6; D gene unclear. This CDR3 region has 14 residues. The germline V gene has CDR1 SNHLY and CDR2 FYNNEI. V gave up 10 bases and J gave up 2 bases, with 12 bases separating them. The CDR3 nucleotides read TGTGCCACCCGTTGGGAAACTGGGGCCAACGTCCTGACTTTC. This sequence encodes CATRWETGANVLTF.

The V gene is TRBV18, the J gene TRBJ2-3; D uncertain. Per the germline V gene, CDR1 is KGHSH and CDR2 is LQKENI. CDR3 length equals 14 residues. V gave up 1 base and J gave up 2 bases, with 7 bases separating them. In DNA form, the CDR3 reads TGTGCCAGCTCACCACTAGATTCCACAGATACGCAGTATTTT. Translated, it gives CASSPLDSTDTQYF.

The rearrangement links TRBV3-1 (or the pseudogene TRBV3-2) to TRBJ1-2, with 7 bases matching TRBD1. With V trimmed by 1 base and J by 3 bases, 5 bases remained unmatched. The CDR3 loop spans 15 amino acids. Germline V gene sequence: CDR1 LGHDT, CDR2 YNNKEL (reference sequence). Here the CDR3 reads CASSQATGTHYGYTF. The CDR3 DNA is TGTGCCAGCAGCCAAGCGACAGGGACCCACTATGGCTACACCTTC.

This clone appeared once. The J gene is TRBJ1-3, the V gene TRBV7-9, with 7 positions matching TRBD1. CDR3 length: 15 residues. The germline V gene has CDR1 SEHNR and CDR2 FQNEAQ (reference sequence). V shed 5 bases, J shed 2 bases, and the junction held 6 bases outside the gene matches. In nucleotides, the CDR3 is TGTGCCAGCAGCCCGGACAGGCTCCCTGGAAACACCATATATTTT. Translation gives CASSPDRLPGNTIYF.

V and J are TRBV7-9 and TRBJ2-5; perhaps TRBD1 as D (6 bases). V was clipped by 4 bases and J by 1 base, with 13 bases between them. The CDR3 has 15 residues. The germline CDR1 and CDR2 sequences are SEHNR and FQNEAQ (reference sequence). The DNA of the CDR3 is TGTGCCAGCAGCTCAAGCGGACAGTCCCAAGAGACCCAGTACTTC. Amino acid sequence: CASSSSGQSQETQYF.

This sequence joins TRBV6-5 and TRBJ2-2; D tentatively reads TRBD1 or TRBD2 (5 bases each). This CDR3 has 16 residues. V was trimmed by 0 bases and J by 5 bases, leaving 13 bases between them. Germline V gene sequence: CDR1 MNHEY, CDR2 SVGAGI. CDR3 bases: TGTGCCAGCAGTTACTCGGGACCCAAGGGGACCGGGGAGCTGTTTTTT. This sequence encodes CASSYSGPKGTGELFF.

Comment on this clone: Sequence at one end of the junction differs from germline and may be a read error. This chain joins TRBV4-1 and TRBJ2-1, with 13 positions matching TRBD2. The CDR3 is 14 residues long. Germline loops: CDR1 MGHRA, CDR2 YSYEKL. The CDR3: CASSQTGLAGVSVF. The DNA for the CDR3 is TGCGCCAGCAGCCAAACCGGACTAGCGGGAGTCTCGGTCTTC.

Notes on this clone: Within the sample, other DNA sequences also encode this same CDR3. This chain connects TRBV30 to TRBJ2-7; D is unclear. CDR3 length: 11 amino acids. Per the germline V gene, CDR1 is GTSNPN and CDR2 is SVGIG (reference sequence). Trimming cost V 2 bases and J 1 base, with 3 bases left between them. CDR3 amino acids: CAWSQSYEQYF. Here the CDR3 DNA reads TGTGCCTGGAGTCAATCCTACGAGCAGTACTTC.

V usage is TRBV7-2 and J usage is TRBJ2-2, with 10 bases aligning to TRBD1. This CDR3 contains 15 residues. V trimming: 7 bases; J trimming: 4 bases; junction bases outside the gene matches: 6. Per the germline V gene, CDR1 is SGHTA and CDR2 is FQGNSA. CDR3 nucleotide sequence: TGTGCCAGCACTGGACAGGGGGTGCTCACCGGGGAGCTGTTTTTT. Protein product: CASTGQGVLTGELFF. The full variable domain, with the rest looked up from reference TRBV7-2 and TRBJ2-2, is GAGVSQSPSNKVTEKGKDVELRCDPISGHTALYWYRQSLGQGLEFLIYFQGNSAPDKSGLPSDRFSAERTGGSVSTLTIQRTQQEDSAVYLCASTGQGVLTGELFFGEGSRLTVL.

This chain joins TRBV4-3 and TRBJ2-1; 11 nucleotides match TRBD2. The germline V gene has CDR1 LGHNA and CDR2 YSLEER. The CDR3 is 15 amino acids. After removal of 3 bases from V and 9 bases from J, the junction contained 7 bases not matched to a gene. The CDR3 protein is CASSHVAGGLGEQFF. DNA for the CDR3: TGCGCCAGCAGCCATGTAGCGGGGGGGCTCGGTGAGCAGTTCTTC.

V is TRBV6-5 and J is TRBJ1-2; D gene uncertain. Deletions cut 2 bases from V and 8 bases from J, with 9 bases between. The CDR3 runs 12 residues. The V gene's germline CDR1 is MNHEY and CDR2 SVGAGI. CDR3 in DNA: TGTGCCAGCAGTTACACCGATGGGGGCTACACCTTC. Residues: CASSYTDGGYTF.

The CDR3 sequence: CASSPNYEQYF. DNA for the CDR3: TGTGCCAGCAGCCCAAACTACGAGCAGTACTTC. The chain couples TRBV28 to TRBJ2-7; no clear D. Germline CDR1 MDHEN, CDR2 SYDVKM. Between the trimmed V and J ends, which lost 6 bases and 3 bases, there was a span of 6 bases. The CDR3 consists of 11 residues.

The V gene is TRBV12-3 or TRBV12-4, the J gene TRBJ2-7, with D possibly being TRBD1 (5 bases). With 8 bases removed from V and 2 bases from J, the gap between germline ends came to 13 bases. The length of the CDR3 is 13 residues. CDR3 loop: CASGSRVTYEQYF. CDR3 nucleotide sequence: TGTGCCAGCGGATCCAGGGTTACCTACGAGCAGTACTTC.

Concerning this clone: One end of the junction does not line up with germline, which may come from a read error. The rearrangement links TRBV19 to TRBJ1-3; D call uncertain. The CDR3 covers 14 residues. CDR1 is LNHDA, CDR2 SQIVND, per germline (reference sequence). The CDR3 sequence: CASSIGQVGTTIYF. The DNA for the CDR3 is TGTGCCAGTAGTATAGGCCAGGTCGGAACCACCATATATTTT.

This chain uses TRBV27 with TRBJ2-1; D remains ambiguous. The V and J ends lost 1 base and 12 bases respectively, with 13 bases between them. The germline V gene has CDR1 MNHEY and CDR2 SMNVEV (reference sequence). The CDR3 is 13 residues long. The CDR3: CASSLYPEPRQFF. CDR3 nucleotide sequence: TGTGCCAGCAGTTTATACCCGGAGCCCCGGCAGTTCTTC.

The gene calls are TRBV15 and TRBJ1-5, with D possibly matching TRBD1 (5 bases). V gave up 1 base and J gave up 7 bases, with 17 bases separating them. Germline values: CDR1 LNHNV, CDR2 YYDKDF (reference sequence). There are 16 residues in the CDR3. CDR3 nucleotide sequence: TGTGCCACCAGCAGAGGGAGTAGCAGGGAGGGGCAGCCCCAGCATTTT. This translates into CATSRGSSREGQPQHF.